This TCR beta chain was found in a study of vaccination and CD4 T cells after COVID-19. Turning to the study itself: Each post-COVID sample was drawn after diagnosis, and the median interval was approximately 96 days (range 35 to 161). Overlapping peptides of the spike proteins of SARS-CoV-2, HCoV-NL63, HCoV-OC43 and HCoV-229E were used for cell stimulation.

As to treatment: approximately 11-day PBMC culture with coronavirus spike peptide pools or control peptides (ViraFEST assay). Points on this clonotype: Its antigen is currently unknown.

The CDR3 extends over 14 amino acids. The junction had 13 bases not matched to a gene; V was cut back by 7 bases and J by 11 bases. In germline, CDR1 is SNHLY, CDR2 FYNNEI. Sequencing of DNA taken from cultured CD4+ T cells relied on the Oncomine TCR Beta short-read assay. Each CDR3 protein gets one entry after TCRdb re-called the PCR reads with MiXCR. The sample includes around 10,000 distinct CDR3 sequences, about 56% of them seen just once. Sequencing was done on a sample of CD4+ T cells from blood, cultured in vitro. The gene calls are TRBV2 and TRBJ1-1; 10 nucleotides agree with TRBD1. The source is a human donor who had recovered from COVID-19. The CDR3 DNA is TGTGCCAGCACCCGACTGGGACAGGGGAGAACTGCTTTCTTT. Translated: CASTRLGQGRTAFF.